Listed below are T cell receptor beta chains from one sample, sequenced in a study of blood T cell repertoires in COVID-19. Here immunoSEQ multiplex PCR was the method, and the copy in TCRdb shows in-frame clones only, minus some. The sample lists 140,000 to 150,000 clones, roughly nine tenths occurring once. Material: peripheral blood. The receptors stem from a man younger than 30 with COVID-19, enrolled during active disease. Both conserved end residues are part of each CDR3. A D gene is named only where the DNA matches it firmly. A clone size is listed for some rows: how often the clone was seen (once, few, many), or a class if it is expanded.

size	V	J	D	DNA	CDR3
few	TRBV7-2	TRBJ1-6	-	TGTGCCAGCAGCCCTAGCGAGGCTAATTCACCCCTCCACTTT	CASSPSEANSPLHF
-	TRBV7-2	TRBJ2-3	-	TGTGCCAGCAGCGTCGGCGGGGGCACAGATACGCAGTATTTT	CASSVGGGTDTQYF
-	TRBV5-5	TRBJ1-6	TRBD1	TGTGCCAGCAGCTGGGACAGCCTTAATTCACCCCTCCACTTT	CASSWDSLNSPLHF
once	TRBV27	TRBJ2-7	TRBD1	TGTGCCAGCAGTGACAGGGGGGCCTACGAGCAGTACTTC	CASSDRGAYEQYF
once	TRBV6-2/TRBV6-3	TRBJ2-7	TRBD2	TGTGCCAGCAGCTCCTGGCTAGCGGGAGGGTCGGAGCAGTACTTC	CASSSWLAGGSEQYF
-	TRBV2	TRBJ1-2	TRBD1	TGTGCCAGCAGTGAGGGACAGGGGAAGGGCTATGGCTACACCTTC	CASSEGQGKGYGYTF
-	TRBV3-1/TRBV3-2	TRBJ2-1	TRBD2	TGTGCCAGCAGCCAAGCTAGCGGGACATACAATGAGCAGTTCTTC	CASSQASGTYNEQFF
few	TRBV7-9	TRBJ2-2	-	TGTGCCAGCAGCTTGGGGGGAGACACCGGGGAGCTGTTTTTT	CASSLGGDTGELFF
-	TRBV4-1	TRBJ2-5	TRBD2	TGCGCCAGCAGCCAAGTGGCTAGCGGGCCCCAAGAGACCCAGTACTTC	CASSQVASGPQETQYF
-	TRBV14	TRBJ2-1	TRBD1	TGTGCCAGCAGCCGAACAGGGGAGTCCAATGAGCAGTTCTTC	CASSRTGESNEQFF
-	TRBV3-1/TRBV3-2	TRBJ1-3	-	TGTGCCAGCAGCCACCGGCAGGGTGTATGGGTCTCTGGAAACACCATATATTTT	CASSHRQGVWVSGNTIYF
once	TRBV7-8	TRBJ2-1	-	TGTGCCAGCAGCCGCGGTCCCGGCGGCGCTCAGTTCTTC	CASSRGPGGAQFF
-	TRBV28	TRBJ2-5	-	TGTGCCAGCAGTCCCCTGGGCAGGGTAGGCGAGACCCAGTACTTC	CASSPLGRVGETQYF
-	TRBV5-6	TRBJ2-3	-	TGTGCCAGCAGCTTGGACGGGAGAGCCGGAGATACGCAGTATTTT	CASSLDGRAGDTQYF
-	TRBV27	TRBJ1-2	-	TGTGCCAGCAGTCCAAACCCGGACAGTATACCTTATGGCTACACCTTC	CASSPNPDSIPYGYTF
once	TRBV2	TRBJ2-7	TRBD1	TGTGCCAGCAGGGACAGGAACGCCTACGAGCAGTACTTC	CASRDRNAYEQYF
-	TRBV7-9	TRBJ2-7	-	TGTGCCAGCAGCTCAACCCAACAAGGGGGGGACGAGCAGTACTTC	CASSSTQQGGDEQYF
-	TRBV6-2/TRBV6-3	TRBJ2-1	-	TGTGCCAGCAGTTACGGCGGGGAGCAGTTCTTC	CASSYGGEQFF
few	TRBV2	TRBJ1-1	-	TGTGCCAGCAGTGATGTGAGGACACCGAACACTGAAGCTTTCTTT	CASSDVRTPNTEAFF
-	TRBV18	TRBJ2-5	-	TGTGCCAGCTCTCAGGGGGGACGGGAGACCCAGTACTTC	CASSQGGRETQYF
-	TRBV4-3	TRBJ1-5	-	TGCGCCAGCAGCCAAGGGTATAGGGGCCTTAGCAATCAGCCCCAGCATTTT	CASSQGYRGLSNQPQHF
once	TRBV27	TRBJ2-1	TRBD2	TGTGCCAGCAGTTTAAGGCGACTAGCGGGAGTTCAGTTCTTC	CASSLRRLAGVQFF
-	TRBV4-3	TRBJ2-5	-	TGCGCCAGCAGCCACGGACTGAAAGAGACCCAGTACTTC	CASSHGLKETQYF
-	TRBV5-6	TRBJ2-1	-	TGTGCCAGTCACTACTCCCACAATGAGCAGTTCTTC	CASHYSHNEQFF
-	TRBV19	TRBJ2-7	-	TGTGCCAGTAGTACGACAGGTGGAATCTACGAGCAGTACTTC	CASSTTGGIYEQYF
-	TRBV25-1	TRBJ2-7	TRBD2	TGTGCCAGCAGTGACTACGGACTAGCGGGCTACGAGCAGTACTTC	CASSDYGLAGYEQYF
-	TRBV5-1	TRBJ2-7	TRBD2	TGCGCCAGCAGCGTAACTAGCGGGAGTAGGCACGAGCAGTACTTC	CASSVTSGSRHEQYF
-	TRBV7-9	TRBJ1-6	-	TGTGCCAGCAGCATGGACTCAGGTCGACCCCTCCACTTT	CASSMDSGRPLHF
-	TRBV28	TRBJ2-3	TRBD1	TGTGCCAGCAGATCTAGGGACAGGGGGTACGGAGATACGCAGTATTTT	CASRSRDRGYGDTQYF
-	TRBV7-8	TRBJ2-6	TRBD1	TGTGCCAGCAGCTTAGGGGACAGGGGCTCTGGGGCCAACGTCCTGACTTTC	CASSLGDRGSGANVLTF
-	TRBV24-1	TRBJ2-3	-	TGTGCCACCAGTCAACAGGGCCCCACAGATACGCAGTATTTT	CATSQQGPTDTQYF
-	TRBV2	TRBJ2-2	-	TGTGCCAGCAGTGAAGTGAGGGATACCGGGGAGCTGTTTTTT	CASSEVRDTGELFF
-	TRBV11-3	TRBJ2-2	-	TGTGCCAGCAGCTTACATAGCGCCGGGGAGCTGTTTTTT	CASSLHSAGELFF
-	TRBV28	TRBJ2-7	-	TGTGCCAGCAGCCCCGTTGACGGGGACGAGCAGTACTTC	CASSPVDGDEQYF
-	TRBV6-5	TRBJ2-5	TRBD2	TGTGCCAGCAGTCGAGGACTAGCGGACCAAGAGACCCAGTACTTC	CASSRGLADQETQYF
few	TRBV24-1	TRBJ2-7	TRBD1	TGTGCCACCAGTGATACTTCCGGGACAGACCACGAGCAGTACTTC	CATSDTSGTDHEQYF
-	TRBV4-3	TRBJ1-5	TRBD1	TGCGCCAGCAGCCAATATTTCTCAGGGGGGTATAGCAATCAGCCCCAGCATTTT	CASSQYFSGGYSNQPQHF
-	TRBV19	TRBJ2-1	TRBD2	TGTGCCAGTAGTGCGACTAGCGGGAGGGCCGGGGGTGAGCAGTTCTTC	CASSATSGRAGGEQFF
-	TRBV7-2	TRBJ2-5	TRBD2	TGTGCCAGCAGCCAAAACAGCGGGAGGGAGGGAGAGACCCAGTACTTC	CASSQNSGREGETQYF
-	TRBV7-4	TRBJ1-5	-	TGTGCCAGCAGCTTAAGGAGTAAGGTATTTAGCAATCAGCCCCAGCATTTT	CASSLRSKVFSNQPQHF
-	TRBV7-3	TRBJ2-1	-	TGTGCCAGCAGCTTTTTTCGTCTAGGGCGGAGGCGGCAAAGCGGCGATGAGCAGTTCTTC	CASSFFRLGRRRQSGDEQFF
-	TRBV14	TRBJ2-7	-	TGTGCCAGCAGCCAAGGAGGCGGCTCCTACGAGCAGTACTTC	CASSQGGGSYEQYF
few	TRBV28	TRBJ1-3	-	TGTGCCAGCAGTTTACGGTCTGGAAACACCATATATTTT	CASSLRSGNTIYF
-	TRBV19	TRBJ2-3	TRBD2	TGTGCCAGTAGACCGGGGCGGGGGATCACAGATACGCAGTATTTT	CASRPGRGITDTQYF
once	TRBV28	TRBJ2-1	TRBD2	TGTGCCAGCAGCCGCGCGTTCGGACTAGCGGGCCACTCTGGGGAGTTCTTC	CASSRAFGLAGHSGEFF
once	TRBV2	TRBJ1-1	-	TGTGCCAGCAGTGCCGAGAACCTCTGGGCTTTCTTT	CASSAENLWAFF
-	TRBV6-2/TRBV6-3	TRBJ2-7	-	TGTGCCAGCAGTACGAGCTCCTACGAGCAGTACTTC	CASSTSSYEQYF
-	TRBV29-1	TRBJ1-1	-	TGCAGCGTTGAGTATTCCGTGAACACTGAAGCTTTCTTT	CSVEYSVNTEAFF
-	TRBV28	TRBJ2-5	-	TGTGCCAGCAGTTTAGGCCAGCGGCGAGAAGAGACCCAGTACTTC	CASSLGQRREETQYF
-	TRBV9	TRBJ1-2	TRBD1	TGTGCCAGCAGCGTAGGTACAGGGGAAGGCTATGGCTACACCTTC	CASSVGTGEGYGYTF
-	TRBV10-3	TRBJ1-1	-	TGTGCCATCAGTGATACAGGGATAGGGAACACTGAAGCTTTCTTT	CAISDTGIGNTEAFF